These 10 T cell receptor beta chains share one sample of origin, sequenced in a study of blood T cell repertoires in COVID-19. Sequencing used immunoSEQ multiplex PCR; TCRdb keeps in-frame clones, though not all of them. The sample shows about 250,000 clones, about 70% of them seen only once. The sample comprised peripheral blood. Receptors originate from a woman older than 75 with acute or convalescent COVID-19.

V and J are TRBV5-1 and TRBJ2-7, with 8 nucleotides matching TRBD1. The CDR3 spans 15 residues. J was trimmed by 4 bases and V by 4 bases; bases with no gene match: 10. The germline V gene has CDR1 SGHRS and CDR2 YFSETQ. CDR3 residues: CASSKPGQAGYEQYF. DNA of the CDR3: TGCGCCAGCAGCAAACCGGGACAGGCGGGTTACGAGCAGTACTTC.

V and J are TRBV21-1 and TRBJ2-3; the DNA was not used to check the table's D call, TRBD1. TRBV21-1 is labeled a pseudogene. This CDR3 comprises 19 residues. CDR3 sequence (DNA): TGTGCCAGCAGCAGCCAAACCAGGGATATGGCGGCAAGCACAGATACGCAGTATTTT. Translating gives CASSSQTRDMAASTDTQYF.

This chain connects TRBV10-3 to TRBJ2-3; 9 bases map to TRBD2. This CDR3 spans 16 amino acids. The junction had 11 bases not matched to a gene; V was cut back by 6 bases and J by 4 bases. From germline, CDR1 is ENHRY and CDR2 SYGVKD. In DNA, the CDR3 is TGTGCCATCAGCTTCCGCGGGGGGGCCGGGGCAGATACGCAGTATTTT. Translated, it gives CAISFRGGAGADTQYF.

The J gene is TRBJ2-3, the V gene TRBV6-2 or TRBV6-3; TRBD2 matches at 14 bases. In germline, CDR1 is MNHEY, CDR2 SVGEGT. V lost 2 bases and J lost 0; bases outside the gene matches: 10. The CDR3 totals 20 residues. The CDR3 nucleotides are TGTGCCAGCAGTTACGACTCGGGACTAGCGGGGGTCCCTAGCACAGATACGCAGTATTTT. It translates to CASSYDSGLAGVPSTDTQYF.

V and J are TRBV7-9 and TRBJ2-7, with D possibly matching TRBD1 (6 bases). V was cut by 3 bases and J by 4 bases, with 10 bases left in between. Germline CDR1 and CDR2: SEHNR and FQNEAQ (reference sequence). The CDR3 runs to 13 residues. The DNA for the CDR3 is TGTGCCAGCAGCTTGGGGGCAGGGTACGAGCAGTACTTC. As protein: CASSLGAGYEQYF.

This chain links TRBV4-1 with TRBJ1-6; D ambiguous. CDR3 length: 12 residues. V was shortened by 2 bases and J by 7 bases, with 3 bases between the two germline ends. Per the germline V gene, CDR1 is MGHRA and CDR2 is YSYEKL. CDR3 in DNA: TGCGCCAGCAGCCAACTAAATTCACCCCTCCACTTT. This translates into CASSQLNSPLHF.

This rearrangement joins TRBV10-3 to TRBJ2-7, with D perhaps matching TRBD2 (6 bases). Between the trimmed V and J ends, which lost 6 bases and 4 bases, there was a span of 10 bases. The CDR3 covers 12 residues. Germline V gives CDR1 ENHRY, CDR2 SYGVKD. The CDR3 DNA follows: TGTGCCATCAGCAGCCGGGAGTACGAGCAGTACTTC. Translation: CAISSREYEQYF.

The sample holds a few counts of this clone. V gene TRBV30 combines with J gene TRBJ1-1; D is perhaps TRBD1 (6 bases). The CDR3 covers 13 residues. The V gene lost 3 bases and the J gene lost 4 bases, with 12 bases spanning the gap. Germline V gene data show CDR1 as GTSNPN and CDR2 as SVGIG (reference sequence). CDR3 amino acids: CAWSRGVGTEAFF. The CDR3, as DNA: TGTGCCTGGAGCAGGGGCGTCGGCACTGAAGCTTTCTTT.

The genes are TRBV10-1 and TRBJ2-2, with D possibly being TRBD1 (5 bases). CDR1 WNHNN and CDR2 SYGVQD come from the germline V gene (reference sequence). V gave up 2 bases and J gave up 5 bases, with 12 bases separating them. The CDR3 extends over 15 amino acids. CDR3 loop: CASSEGRVGTGELFF. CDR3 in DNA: TGCGCCAGCAGTGAGGGCAGGGTGGGAACCGGGGAGCTGTTTTTT.

The CDR3 coding sequence is TGTGCCAGCAGTGATAGGACAACCGCCACTGAAGCTTTCTTT. Its translation: CASSDRTTATEAFF. The chain uses TRBV27 and TRBJ1-1; maybe TRBD1 (5 bases). This CDR3 has 14 amino acids. Germline V gene lookup returns CDR1 MNHEY and CDR2 SMNVEV (reference sequence). Trimming took 5 bases from V and 4 from J, leaving 14 bases between them.